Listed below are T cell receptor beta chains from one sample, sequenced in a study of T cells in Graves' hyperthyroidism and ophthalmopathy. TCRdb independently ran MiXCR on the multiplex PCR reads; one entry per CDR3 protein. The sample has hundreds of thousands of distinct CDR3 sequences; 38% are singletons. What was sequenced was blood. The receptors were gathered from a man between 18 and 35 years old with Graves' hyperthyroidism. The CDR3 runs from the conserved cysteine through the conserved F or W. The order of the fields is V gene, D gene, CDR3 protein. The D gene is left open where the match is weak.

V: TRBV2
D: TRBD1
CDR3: CASSDIGQGAEAFF

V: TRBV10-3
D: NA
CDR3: CAISEPTGGAGNTIYF

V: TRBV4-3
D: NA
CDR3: CASSQDRSGSSEQYF

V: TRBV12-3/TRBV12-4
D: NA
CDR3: CASSYRAGQPQHF

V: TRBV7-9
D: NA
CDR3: CASSPSSGVGEKLFF

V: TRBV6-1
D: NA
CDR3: CASRTENYEQYF

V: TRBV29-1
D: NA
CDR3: CSARGGVYYEQYF

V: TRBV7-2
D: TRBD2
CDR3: CASSLNSGSPYQETQYF

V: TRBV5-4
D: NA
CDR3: CASSPPADNSDYGYTF

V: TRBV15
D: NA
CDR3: CATSRDRNAEAFF

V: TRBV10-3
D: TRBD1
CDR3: CATGTGVQPQHF

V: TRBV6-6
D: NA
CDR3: CASSYGSRLNTEAFF

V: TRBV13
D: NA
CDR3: CASGLGGPYGYTF

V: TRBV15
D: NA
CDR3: CATSRDPVGFGYGYTF